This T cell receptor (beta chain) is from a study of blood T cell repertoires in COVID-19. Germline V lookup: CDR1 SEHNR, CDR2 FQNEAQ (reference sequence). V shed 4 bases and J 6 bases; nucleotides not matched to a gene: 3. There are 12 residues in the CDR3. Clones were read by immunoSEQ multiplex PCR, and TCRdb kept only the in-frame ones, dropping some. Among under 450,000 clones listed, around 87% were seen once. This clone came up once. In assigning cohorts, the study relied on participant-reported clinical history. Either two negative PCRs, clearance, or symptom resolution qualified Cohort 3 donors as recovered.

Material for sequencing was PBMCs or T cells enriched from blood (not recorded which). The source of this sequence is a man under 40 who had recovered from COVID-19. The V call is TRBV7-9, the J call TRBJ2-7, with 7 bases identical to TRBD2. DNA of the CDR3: TGTGCCAGCAGCTCCTCGGGGGGCGAGCAGTACTTC. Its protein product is CASSSSGGEQYF.